The 5 T cell receptor delta chains listed next were all sequenced from one sample in a study of gamma-delta chains in newborns, infants, children. TCRdb used CATT to re-call clones from the reads. The top ten hold 6.5% to 9.5% of the sample, which has nearly 8,500 delta-chain clones, 1.5% to 2% seen once. The specimen sequenced was blood. The origin of the receptors is a child who was a newborn, infant or young child, either healthy, febrile or measles-vaccinated (not recorded which).

This clone ranks as medium-sized. This CDR3 is also generated by other DNA sequences in the sample. The rearrangement links TRDV2 to TRDJ2; TRDD3 aligns across 11 bases. The CDR3 contains 19 residues. CDR1 and CDR2 from the germline V gene are GEAIGNYY and EKD. The V segment lost 2 bases and the J segment 1 base; nucleotides outside the gene matches: 11. The CDR3, as DNA: TGTGCCTGTGACAGGCTATGGGGGATACGCAGAAATTTGACAGCACAACTCTTCTTT. Translating gives CACDRLWGIRRNLTAQLFF.

Concerning this clone: A much larger clone differs from this one at a single base, so this may be a read error. This chain uses TRDV2 with TRDJ3; 11 bases line up with TRDD3. The CDR3 extends over 21 amino acids. From germline, CDR1 is GEAIGNYY and CDR2 EKD. CDR3 residues: CACDPVEYLGDTSWDTRQVFF. The CDR3 DNA reads TGTGCCTGTGACCCGGTGGAGTATCTGGGGGATACCTCCTGGGACACCCGACAGGTGTTTTTC.

This clone was detected only a few times. A read error is possible here, since a much larger clone lies one base away. Other DNA sequences of this sample code for an identical CDR3. This sequence joins TRDV2 and TRDJ3, with D unresolved. There are 16 residues in the CDR3. Trimming pared 0 bases from V and 4 bases from J, leaving 9 bases between. Germline loops: CDR1 GEAIGNYY, CDR2 EKD. CDR3 nucleotide sequence: TGTGCCTGTGACACCTTTAGCTCTTGGGACACCCGACAGATGTTTTTC. Translating it yields CACDTFSSWDTRQMFF.

This clone is labeled as medium-sized. Other DNA sequences within the sample encode an identical CDR3. The rearrangement uses TRDV2 and TRDJ1; TRDD3 matches 8 bases. CDR3 length: 18 amino acids. Per germline, CDR1 GEAIGNYY and CDR2 EKD. The J segment lost 0 bases and the V segment lost 1 base, leaving 12 bases of the junction unmatched. The CDR3 protein is CACDTLPGTGGYTDKLIF. In DNA, the CDR3 is TGTGCCTGTGACACTCTGCCGGGGACTGGGGGGTACACCGATAAACTCATCTTT.

This clone was picked up a small number of times. V gene TRDV3 combines with J gene TRDJ1, with 9 nucleotides matching TRDD3. Trimming cost V 2 bases and J 0 bases; bases outside gene matches: 10. This CDR3 has 16 residues. Germline CDR1 reads TVYSNPD; CDR2 reads GDNSRS (reference sequence). The CDR3 reads CAFAGGSQDYTDKLIF. CDR3 coding DNA: TGTGCCTTTGCTGGGGGATCACAGGATTACACCGATAAACTCATCTTT.